This entry features one T cell receptor beta chain sequence. In the original processing: For nucleated cells, counts were estimated from reference gene primer amplification. Profiling relied on immunoSEQ multiplex PCR, and the TCRdb table lists in-frame clones only, not all of them. V and J calls and clone size follow that table, whereas D and trimming were derived from the DNA. The repertoire holds 150,000 to 200,000 clones, about 92% seen once, with just under 2% in the top ten. This sample is drawn from a study of blood T cell repertoires in COVID-19. Study context: COVID-19 samples collected from the United States, Italy and Spain covered acute and convalescent phases.

The CDR3 length is 15 residues. Trimming stripped 3 bases from V and 6 bases from J, with 14 bases between. Germline assignment: CDR1 KGHSH and CDR2 LQKENI. Sequencing input: peripheral blood. The TCR originated in a woman in her fifties or sixties with COVID-19, enrolled during active disease. The chain combines TRBV18 with TRBJ1-4; D possibly corresponds to TRBD1 (5 bases). The CDR3 DNA is TGTGCCAGCTCACCGGGGCGCGGATGGGATGAAAAACTGTTTTTT. Amino acids: CASSPGRGWDEKLFF. The full variable domain, in which reference TRBV18 and TRBJ1-4 provide the parts outside the CDR3, is NAGVMQNPRHLVRRRGQEARLRCSPMKGHSHVYWYRQLPEEGLKFMVYLQKENIIDESGMPKERFSAEFPKEGPSILRIQQVVRGDSAAYFCASSPGRGWDEKLFFGSGTQLSVL.